This T cell receptor beta chain emerged from a study of blood T cell repertoires in COVID-19 (dated by TCRdb to 2018 to 2021). For the study in its entirety: The collaborator samples originated in the United States, Italy and Spain and spanned the acute and convalescent phases of COVID-19. HLA class I and class II types, where available, came from metadata supplied by the sample provider rather than from assay-based typing. The prospective study material was composed of cDNA or gDNA derived from T cells, B-cell-depleted T cells, or PBMCs. The repertoires were released in a freely available public database meant as a resource for research on the immune response to SARS-CoV-2. The dataset comprised deeply sampled blood TCRbeta repertoires from subjects exposed to, actively infected with, or recovered from COVID-19. Sample metadata almost always included a de-identified subject ID, COVID-19 status, age in years and sex. The samples were drawn from the first 160 participants of the ongoing ImmuneRACE study and from some 1,300 subjects provided by 6 global collaborators. Findings and caveats that apply to the study as a whole: How much clinical and demographic metadata was included differed by source and by participant, and the metadata was provided uncurated.

With regard to this clone: Its antigen target is currently unknown. No base qualities exist here, and no much larger clone lies one base off it.

The collaborating institutions used their own protocols to collect whole blood in K2EDTA tubes. For TCRbeta analysis, collaborator samples were shipped as frozen whole blood, as isolated PBMCs, or as DNA extracted from either sample type. TCRbeta CDR3 regions were amplified from genomic DNA by means of the immunoSEQ Assay, a bias-controlled multiplex PCR. In the source study's methods: The number of nucleated cells in each sample was estimated from the amplification of reference gene primers within the assay. To quantify the absolute abundance of each unique TCRbeta CDR3 rearrangement, sequence reads were collapsed and filtered. For each sample, productive Simpson clonality was calculated as the square root of Simpson's diversity index over productive rearrangements. As stored in TCRdb, this immuneACCESS dataset retains in-frame rearrangements with V and J assigned. A fraction of the clones does not appear; measured against another copy, unresolved V genes explain less than half of the discrepancy, and the remainder lacks a known reason. That table supplies the V and J calls and clone size; D and trimming were determined from the DNA. For this sample there are 40,000 to 55,000 clones; 80% to 90% appear just once. Together, the top ten hold under 9% of the sample.

Sequences were obtained from peripheral blood. This TCR came from a human donor in a cohort sampled during active COVID-19.

The CDR3 protein: CASSLVAGTTYEQYF. The sequenced DNA is TGTGCCAGCAGCTTAGTTGCGGGAACTACCTACGAGCAGTACTTC. The V gene is TRBV11-1 and the J gene is TRBJ2-7, and the D gene may be TRBD2, 6 bases matching. The germline V gene (reference sequence) supplies CDR1 SGHAT and CDR2 FQDESV. V is pared back by 1 base and J by 2 bases, with 12 bases lying between the germline termini. The CDR3 covers 15 residues, taking in both the cysteine and the phenylalanine. Only CDR3 DNA is held: 45 bases, read in frame from base 1.